A single sample gave rise to the 20 T cell receptor beta chains below, sequenced in a study of shared clonotypes between healthy human individuals. Assay: immunoSEQ multiplex PCR; the TCRdb copy retains only in-frame clones and omits some. This sample has roughly 530,000 clones, with 90% to 97% found just once. The material sequenced was naive CD4+ T cells sorted from blood. Stated subset: CD45RA+ positively selected. The receptors shown here come from a woman in her twenties or thirties in good health.

The chain links TRBV6-6 to TRBJ2-7, with 8 bases that match TRBD1. CDR3 length: 14 amino acids. Germline V gene data show CDR1 as MNHNY and CDR2 as SVGAGI (reference sequence). The V segment lost 7 bases and the J segment 3 bases; nucleotides outside the gene matches: 8. The CDR3 region is CASTKGQGGYEQYF. The CDR3 region has the DNA TGTGCCAGCACCAAAGGACAGGGCGGCTACGAGCAGTACTTC.

In its sample, this clone was seen a few times. This chain joins TRBV7-9 and TRBJ2-7; D gene ambiguous. The germline V gene has CDR1 SEHNR and CDR2 FQNEAQ (reference sequence). Trimming cost V 2 bases and J 7 bases, with 6 bases left between them. This CDR3 has 11 residues. The chain's CDR3 is CASSLSREQYF. In DNA form, the CDR3 reads TGTGCCAGCAGCTTATCGCGGGAGCAGTACTTC.

The chain uses TRBV2 and TRBJ2-1; no clear D. CDR1 SNHLY and CDR2 FYNNEI come from the germline V gene. Between the trimmed V and J ends, which lost 5 bases and 6 bases, there was a span of 11 bases. The CDR3 is 13 residues long. The CDR3: CASSLNPPNEQFF. Here the CDR3 DNA reads TGTGCCAGCAGTCTCAACCCGCCCAATGAGCAGTTCTTC.

J is TRBJ2-7 and V is TRBV2; the match to TRBD2 covers 7 bases. V lost 6 bases and J lost 0; bases outside the gene matches: 8. Germline-derived CDR1 and CDR2 are SNHLY and FYNNEI. There are 15 residues in the CDR3. The CDR3 sequence is CASSREADSSYEQYF. The CDR3 nucleotides are TGTGCCAGCAGCCGGGAGGCGGATAGCTCCTACGAGCAGTACTTC.

The chain combines TRBV5-6 with TRBJ2-1, with 11 bases matching TRBD2. J lost 3 bases, V lost 7 bases, and 12 bases had no gene match. Germline V gene sequence: CDR1 SGHDT, CDR2 YYEEEE. This CDR3 is built from 17 residues. CDR3 amino acids: CASWRLAGGGGYNEQFF. CDR3 bases: TGTGCCAGCTGGAGGCTAGCGGGAGGAGGAGGCTACAATGAGCAGTTCTTC.

The chain has TRBV19 and TRBJ1-5, with TRBD1 matching over 7 bases. V trimming: 7 bases; J trimming: 1 base; junction bases outside the gene matches: 7. The CDR3 has 15 residues. The germline CDR1 and CDR2 sequences are LNHDA and SQIVND (reference sequence). The CDR3: CASTFDRVSNQPQHF. The CDR3 DNA reads TGTGCCAGTACCTTTGACAGGGTAAGCAATCAGCCCCAGCATTTT.

To note about this clone: One end of the junction is discordant with germline, which a read error may explain. V usage is TRBV6-7 and J usage is TRBJ2-7; possibly TRBD2 for D (6 bases). TRBV6-7 is an open reading frame, and its role is uncertain. CDR3 length: 15 amino acids. DNA for the CDR3: TGTGCCAACAGTTACTCGACGGGACTCTCCTACGAGCAGTACTTC. It is translated as CANSYSTGLSYEQYF.

V and J are TRBV6-1 and TRBJ1-4; D is unresolved. V lost 7 bases to trimming and J lost 4 bases, with 10 bases between them. The germline V gene has CDR1 MNHNS and CDR2 SASEGT. This CDR3 spans 13 amino acids. The CDR3: CASTGQFNEKLFF. Written as DNA, the CDR3 is TGTGCCAGCACTGGGCAGTTTAATGAAAAACTGTTTTTT.

This sequence joins TRBV5-1 and TRBJ2-1, with a weak D call TRBD1 (6 bases). Germline V CDR1 and CDR2: SGHRS, YFSETQ. The length of the CDR3 is 15 residues. V was clipped by 4 bases and J by 1 base, with 12 bases between them. CDR3 coding DNA: TGCGCCAGCAGCCGGGACATCCTATCCTACAATGAGCAGTTCTTC. Its protein product is CASSRDILSYNEQFF.

This chain uses TRBV4-1 with TRBJ2-5; 7 bases are a match to TRBD1. The tail of the sequence fits TRBJ2-7 better, so the J call may be wrong. Germline loops: CDR1 MGHRA, CDR2 YSYEKL. There are 17 residues in the CDR3. As DNA, the CDR3 is TGCGCCAGCAGCCAACAATTCCCGGACAGGCTAACCTACGAGCAGTACTTC. Translating gives CASSQQFPDRLTYEQYF.

V usage is TRBV28 and J usage is TRBJ1-3, with D unresolved. The CDR3 spans 15 residues. Germline lookup yields CDR1 MDHEN and CDR2 SYDVKM. The ends were cut back, 3 bases at V and 3 bases at J, with 12 bases in the middle. DNA of the CDR3: TGTGCCAGCAGTTTTCGAGGGCTGTATGGAAACACCATATATTTT. Encoded protein: CASSFRGLYGNTIYF.

The chain joins TRBV5-6 to TRBJ2-7, with D maybe TRBD2 (5 bases). V gave up 3 bases and J gave up 2 bases, with 12 bases separating them. The CDR3 sequence is 14 residues long. Germline CDR1 is SGHDT and CDR2 is YYEEEE. The CDR3 sequence is CASSSSGIPYEQYF. The CDR3 region has the DNA TGTGCCAGCAGCTCCTCCGGGATCCCCTACGAGCAGTACTTC.

The chain is built from TRBV28 and TRBJ1-2; TRBD1 aligns across 8 bases. The CDR3 spans 15 residues. Germline assignment: CDR1 MDHEN and CDR2 SYDVKM. J was trimmed by 5 bases and V by 4 bases; bases with no gene match: 9. CDR3 DNA sequence: TGTGCCAGCAGTTCATCCGGGACAGGAGGTTATGGCTACACCTTC. It translates to CASSSSGTGGYGYTF.

CDR3 region: CATSRERAREVRSEAFF. DNA for the CDR3: TGTGCCACCAGCAGAGAGAGGGCCAGGGAGGTTAGGTCTGAAGCTTTCTTT. The V and J genes are TRBV15 and TRBJ1-1; tentatively, D is TRBD1 (5 bases). Germline values: CDR1 LNHNV, CDR2 YYDKDF (reference sequence). With 0 bases removed from V and 6 bases from J, the gap between germline ends came to 20 bases. This CDR3 contains 17 residues.

The genes are TRBV28 and TRBJ1-1, with D unclear. Germline V gene data show CDR1 as MDHEN and CDR2 as SYDVKM. Trimming shortened V by 7 bases and J by 0 bases, and 15 bases separated the two germline ends. The CDR3 is made up of 15 amino acids. CDR3 sequence reads: CASTWPGPVNTEAFF. The CDR3 DNA follows: TGTGCCAGCACTTGGCCGGGTCCGGTGAACACTGAAGCTTTCTTT.

This chain joins TRBV9 and TRBJ2-7; a possible D gene is TRBD2 (7 bases). Between the trimmed V and J ends, which lost 2 bases and 6 bases, there was a span of 24 bases. In germline, CDR1 is SGDLS, CDR2 YYNGEE. The CDR3 length is 17 residues. The CDR3, as DNA: TGTGCCAGCAGCGTTAGGGGGGGGGACCCACGATCAACCGAGCAGTACTTC. It codes for CASSVRGGDPRSTEQYF.

The chain joins TRBV7-9 to TRBJ2-1; 8 nucleotides match TRBD2. Looked up from germline, CDR1 is SEHNR and CDR2 is FQNEAQ (reference sequence). Trimming at V came to 1 base and at J to 9 bases, leaving 11 bases not matched to a gene. The CDR3 extends over 16 amino acids. This CDR3 is CASSLESSGSLGEQFF. The DNA for the CDR3 is TGTGCCAGCAGCTTAGAGTCAAGCGGGAGTCTCGGTGAGCAGTTCTTC.

V and J are TRBV6-1 and TRBJ1-2; D is possibly TRBD1 (5 bases). This CDR3 spans 15 amino acids. Germline-derived CDR1 and CDR2 are MNHNS and SASEGT. V lost 0 bases, J lost 6 bases, and 14 bases lay in between. The CDR3 DNA is TGTGCCAGCAGTGAAGCGCGGACAACCCGGGATGGCTACACCTTC. As protein: CASSEARTTRDGYTF.

The chain combines TRBV7-8 with TRBJ2-1; 13 nucleotides agree with TRBD2. The CDR3 covers 17 residues. V was clipped by 5 bases and J by 0 bases; unmatched bases: 4. Germline V lookup: CDR1 SGHVS, CDR2 FQNEAQ. In DNA, the CDR3 is TGTGCCAGCAGCCCGCGGACTAGCGGGAGCTCCTACAATGAGCAGTTCTTC. The encoded protein is CASSPRTSGSSYNEQFF.

V is TRBV7-6 and J is TRBJ2-7; no reliable D call. Deletions cut 5 bases from V and 0 bases from J, with 14 bases between. Germline CDR1 reads SGHVS; CDR2 reads FNYEAQ. The CDR3 is 15 residues long. CDR3: CASSPVLGYSYEQYF. CDR3 DNA: TGTGCCAGCAGCCCAGTGTTGGGCTACTCCTACGAGCAGTACTTC.